This T cell receptor (beta chain) appears in the sequencing data of a study of cytomegalovirus exposure and HLA in healthy donors. Study-wide findings and caveats: Sequences of the TCR beta chain were said to predict the HLA-A and HLA-B alleles of most subjects accurately. Relative to equally common others, HLA-associated TCR beta chains showed greater clonal expansion in a later analysis. A prior analysis recorded that most TCR beta V segments were productive about 90% or about 30% of the time.

The PCR employed 60 Vbeta primers together with 13 Jbeta primers. Using immunoSEQ multiplex PCR, the repertoire was profiled, and TCRdb retains in-frame clones only, with some absent. The repertoire holds about 190,000 clones, with about 84% as singletons. Regarding donors, all were healthy bone marrow donors. The sample holds a few counts of this clone. The antigen remains unidentified. The sample holds other DNA sequences that translate to the same CDR3. This CDR3 contains 16 residues. Trimming cost V 4 bases and J 1 base; bases outside gene matches: 3. Looked up from germline, CDR1 is SGHNT and CDR2 is YYREEE (reference sequence).

This sequence originates from a man in his fifties or sixties in good health and CMV-seronegative. The rearrangement links TRBV5-4 to TRBJ2-5, with 14 nucleotides matching TRBD2. Sequencing was done on a sample of PBMCs. In DNA form, the CDR3 reads TGTGCCAGCAGCCTAGGACTAGCGGGGGGCCAAGAGACCCAGTACTTC. This encodes CASSLGLAGGQETQYF.